What follows is one T cell receptor (beta chain) and its context. Its antigen is not identified. The CDR3 extends over 16 amino acids. The ends were cut back, 3 bases at V and 4 bases at J, with 16 bases in the middle. CDR1 and CDR2 (germline): MRHNA, SNTAGT. Some clones are missing from TCRdb's copy, which holds only in-frame ones; the method was immunoSEQ multiplex PCR. Of 20,000 to 25,000 clones listed, around 80% are singletons. This sample stems from a study of EBV T-cell therapy then PD-1 blockade in nasopharyngeal carcinoma. Time point specified: 266 days after commencement of treatment, after nivolumab therapy. Treatment of the sample: AdE1-LMPpoly-expanded autologous EBV-specific T-cell therapy followed by anti-PD-1 nivolumab.

Sequenced material: CD8+ T cells from blood, taken around day 300 from a patient whose treatment included autologous EBV-specific T cells and nivolumab. The receptor comes from a middle-aged man with nasopharyngeal carcinoma. The rearrangement uses TRBV6-4 and TRBJ1-3; possible D gene TRBD1, 5 bases. The CDR3 spells CASSEERDRKGNTIYF. The DNA for the CDR3 is TGTGCCAGCAGTGAAGAGAGGGACCGTAAAGGAAACACCATATATTTT.